This entry lists 27 T cell receptor beta chains sequenced from one sample in a study of blood T cells in healthy people across ages. A second about 7 to 12 cycle PCR used barcoded and J-beta primers. Each CDR3 protein gets one entry after TCRdb re-called the 5' RACE reads with MiXCR. Here the sample spans some 750,000 distinct CDR3 sequences, about a fifth being singletons. The sample was blood. The receptors shown here come from a man aged 70 or older in good health.

This chain uses TRBV15 with TRBJ1-5, with D possibly matching TRBD1 (5 bases). This CDR3 contains 14 residues. Trimming removed 1 base from V and 5 bases from J, with 9 bases in between. The germline V gene has CDR1 LNHNV and CDR2 YYDKDF (reference sequence). The CDR3 region is CATSRVGADQPQHF. For the CDR3, the DNA is TGTGCCACCAGCAGAGTCGGGGCGGATCAGCCCCAGCATTTT.

This clonotype was counted only a few times. This sequence joins TRBV28 and TRBJ2-2, with 7 bases lining up with TRBD1. CDR3 length: 17 residues. Germline V lookup: CDR1 MDHEN, CDR2 SYDVKM. V lost 5 bases to trimming and J lost 1 base; unmatched junction nucleotides: 10. CDR3 in amino acids: CASSTAATGRNTGELFF. The CDR3 nucleotides are TGTGCCAGCAGTACGGCCGCGACAGGGCGGAACACCGGGGAGCTGTTTTTT.

CDR3 DNA sequence: TGTGCCAGCTCCCAGACAGGAATCACAGATACGCAGTATTTT. Residues: CASSQTGITDTQYF. The V call is TRBV18, the J call TRBJ2-3; the D gene is possibly TRBD1 (6 bases). CDR1 is KGHSH and CDR2 is LQKENI in the germline V gene. V shed 6 bases and J shed 2 bases, with 12 bases lying between them. The CDR3 contains 14 residues.

At least ten counts were recorded for this clonotype. This chain joins TRBV11-3 and TRBJ2-1, with D possibly TRBD1 on 5 matching bases. V lost 5 bases to trimming and J lost 4 bases, with 12 bases between them. CDR1 is SGHNT and CDR2 is YENEEA in the germline V gene. CDR3 size: 14 residues. Written as DNA, the CDR3 is TGTGCCAGCAGCGTGACCAGGGCTTACAATGAGCAGTTCTTC. This codes for CASSVTRAYNEQFF.

This clonotype appeared many times. This chain joins TRBV28 and TRBJ1-1; D remains unclear. CDR3 length: 14 amino acids. Germline lookup yields CDR1 MDHEN and CDR2 SYDVKM. Trimming left V 2 bases short and J 6 bases short, with 13 bases between. In DNA, the CDR3 is TGTGCCAGCAGTTTAGGCAGGTCAACGGCTGAAGCTTTCTTT. It translates to CASSLGRSTAEAFF.

This clonotype was counted only a few times. This sequence joins TRBV5-1 and TRBJ1-1; D gene uncertain. V gave up 4 bases and J gave up 3 bases, with 10 bases separating them. The CDR3 length is 13 residues. Germline CDR1 is SGHRS and CDR2 is YFSETQ. The CDR3 nucleotides read TGCGCCAGCAGCCCGGTTGGGTACACTGAAGCTTTCTTT. The encoded protein is CASSPVGYTEAFF.

V and J are TRBV7-6 and TRBJ2-3, with no clear D. V was shortened by 1 base and J by 4 bases, with 9 bases between the two germline ends. In germline, CDR1 is SGHVS, CDR2 FNYEAQ. This CDR3 comprises 14 residues. The DNA of the CDR3 is TGTGCCAGCAGCTTAGGGGCCAGATCAGATACGCAGTATTTT. Its translation is CASSLGARSDTQYF. Looking up the rest from reference TRBV7-6 and TRBJ2-3 gives the full variable domain: GAGVSQSPRYKVTKRGQDVALRCDPISGHVSLYWYRQALGQGPEFLTYFNYEAQQDKSGLPNDRFSAERPEGSISTLTIQRTEQRDSAMYRCASSLGARSDTQYFGPGTRLTVL.

This clonotype was counted a single time. The chain couples TRBV2 to TRBJ2-1; 11 bases align to TRBD2. With 4 bases clipped from V and 8 bases from J, the junction kept 4 bases outside the gene matches. The germline CDR1 and CDR2 sequences are SNHLY and FYNNEI. CDR3 length: 14 amino acids. The CDR3 is CASSASGGFDEQFF. The CDR3 region has the DNA TGTGCCAGCAGTGCTAGCGGGGGGTTTGATGAGCAGTTCTTC. Variable domain in full (rest from reference TRBV2 and TRBJ2-1): EPEVTQTPSHQVTQMGQEVILRCVPISNHLYFYWYRQILGQKVEFLVSFYNNEISEKSEIFDDQFSVERPDGSNFTLKIRSTKLEDSAMYFCASSASGGFDEQFFGPGTRLTVL.

The rearrangement joins TRBV25-1 to TRBJ2-2; D unresolved. The CDR3 runs to 13 residues. Looked up from germline, CDR1 is MGHDK and CDR2 is SYGVNS. V was trimmed by 3 bases and J by 6 bases, leaving 8 bases between them. CDR3 DNA: TGTGCCAGCAGTGATTCCTCACCCGGGGAGCTGTTTTTT. This encodes CASSDSSPGELFF.

This clonotype was seen only a few times. The chain joins TRBV20-1 to TRBJ2-5; possible D gene TRBD2, 7 bases. TRBJ2-1 explains the end of the DNA better; the J call may be wrong. The CDR3 is made up of 14 amino acids. Germline CDR1 DFQATT, CDR2 SNEGSKA (reference sequence). Written as DNA, the CDR3 is TGCAGTGCCACCCGTGTCGGGGGGCACAATGAGCAGTTCTTC. Translated: CSATRVGGHNEQFF.

This clonotype has just a few counts. This sequence joins TRBV9 and TRBJ2-2, with a possible D match to TRBD2 (6 bases). V was trimmed by 7 bases and J by 4 bases, leaving 11 bases between them. The CDR3 contains 13 residues. From germline, CDR1 is SGDLS and CDR2 YYNGEE. The CDR3 sequence: CASGLGGTGELFF. The CDR3 region has the DNA TGTGCCAGCGGCTTGGGGGGCACCGGGGAGCTGTTTTTT.

The rearrangement joins TRBV6-1 to TRBJ2-5; a weak D match, TRBD1 (6 bases). The CDR3 totals 14 residues. The V end was cut by 5 bases, the J end by 2 bases, with 12 bases between. Germline V gene lookup returns CDR1 MNHNS and CDR2 SASEGT. The CDR3 region has the DNA TGTGCCAGCAGTTGGGACACCCGACAAGAGACCCAGTACTTC. Amino acid sequence: CASSWDTRQETQYF.

CDR3 nucleotides: TGTGCCAGCAGGCGACAGGGACGGTTCTATGGCTACACCTTC. This codes for CASRRQGRFYGYTF. The rearrangement joins TRBV6-5 to TRBJ1-2; 7 bases agree with TRBD1. The germline CDR1 and CDR2 sequences are MNHEY and SVGAGI. The trim removed 6 bases at V and 4 bases at J, leaving 8 bases unmatched. The CDR3 extends over 14 amino acids.

The chain couples TRBV29-1 to TRBJ1-1; the match to TRBD1 covers 7 bases. CDR1 is SQVTM, CDR2 ANQGSEA, per germline. With V trimmed by 1 base and J by 4 bases, 21 bases remained unmatched. This CDR3 comprises 19 residues. The CDR3 DNA is TGCAGCGTTGAAGGAGGGGTCAGGGGGTCGCCGAGTTTTGGCACTGAAGCTTTCTTT. It codes for CSVEGGVRGSPSFGTEAFF.

There are a few counts of this clonotype. The genes are TRBV7-2 and TRBJ1-6; 8 bases agree with TRBD1. J gave up 10 bases and V 4 bases, and 12 bases lay outside the gene matches. CDR1 is SGHTA, CDR2 FQGNSA, per germline. The CDR3 is 16 residues long. The CDR3 loop is CASSYYGQGAGSPLHF. The CDR3 region has the DNA TGTGCCAGCAGCTACTACGGACAGGGAGCGGGCTCACCCCTCCACTTT.

This clonotype was counted a few times. The rearrangement uses TRBV10-1 and TRBJ2-7; tentatively, D is TRBD1 (5 bases). Germline loops: CDR1 WNHNN, CDR2 SYGVQD (reference sequence). The V and J ends lost 3 bases and 4 bases respectively, with 16 bases between them. CDR3 length: 15 residues. CDR3 DNA: TGCGCCAGCAGTGATATTACGTTAACAGGTTACGAGCAGTACTTC. Protein product: CASSDITLTGYEQYF.

This clonotype has just a few counts. The J gene is TRBJ2-5, the V gene TRBV2, with 10 bases that match TRBD2. V trimming: 10 bases; J trimming: 5 bases; junction bases outside the gene matches: 16. Germline V lookup: CDR1 SNHLY, CDR2 FYNNEI. The CDR3 has 16 amino acids. In DNA, the CDR3 is TGTGCCACCACCCCGGGACTAGCGAGAATAAGGGAGACCCAGTACTTC. It translates to CATTPGLARIRETQYF.

This chain connects TRBV6-5 to TRBJ2-1; D gene uncertain. Germline V gene lookup returns CDR1 MNHEY and CDR2 SVGAGI. This CDR3 has 12 amino acids. The ends were cut back, 4 bases at V and 7 bases at J, with 8 bases in the middle. CDR3 in DNA: TGTGCCAGCAGTTCCCAGAGTAATGAGCAGTTCTTC. As protein: CASSSQSNEQFF.

The chain recombines TRBV9 with TRBJ1-4; D is possibly TRBD1 (5 bases). Between the trimmed V and J ends, which lost 2 bases and 2 bases, there was a span of 13 bases. CDR1 is SGDLS, CDR2 YYNGEE, per germline. This CDR3 comprises 16 residues. The CDR3 DNA reads TGTGCCAGCAGCGTGGGACTAAGCTTGACTAATGAAAAACTGTTTTTT. This translates into CASSVGLSLTNEKLFF.

The chain links TRBV12-3 or TRBV12-4 to TRBJ2-1; D is perhaps TRBD2 (7 bases). The CDR3 contains 16 residues. The ends were cut back, 7 bases at V and 0 bases at J, with 16 bases in the middle. The CDR3 DNA reads as TGTGCCAGCACCTCCCTAGGGGGGGGCTCCTACAATGAGCAGTTCTTC. It yields the protein CASTSLGGGSYNEQFF.

This clonotype was detected only a few times. One end of the junction fails to match germline, which may point to a read error. This rearrangement joins TRBV7-3 to TRBJ2-6; possible D gene TRBD2, 5 bases. Germline loops: CDR1 SGHTA, CDR2 FQGTGA. The CDR3 sequence is 14 residues long. CDR3: CATSFSAGANVLTF. CDR3 DNA sequence: TGTGCCACCAGCTTTAGCGCTGGGGCCAACGTCCTGACTTTC. Together with reference TRBV7-3 and TRBJ2-6, the CDR3 gives the full variable domain: GAGVSQTPSNKVTEKGKYVELRCDPISGHTALYWYRQSLGQGPEFLIYFQGTGAADDSGLPNDRFFAVRPEGSVSTLKIQRTERGDSAVYLCATSFSAGANVLTFGAGSRLTVL.

The rearrangement uses TRBV5-1 and TRBJ2-3, with 9 bases identical to TRBD2. CDR3 length equals 16 residues. V was clipped by 4 bases and J by 2 bases; unmatched bases: 8. CDR1 is SGHRS, CDR2 YFSETQ, per germline. The CDR3, as DNA: TGCGCCAGCAGCCGAACTCTAGCGGGGAACACAGATACGCAGTATTTT. This encodes CASSRTLAGNTDTQYF.

This clonotype was picked up a small number of times. J is TRBJ2-2 and V is TRBV7-2, with D hard to call. Germline V gene data show CDR1 as SGHTA and CDR2 as FQGNSA. The V and J ends lost 3 bases and 6 bases respectively, with 14 bases between them. The CDR3 covers 15 residues. The CDR3 DNA reads as TGTGCCAGCAGCTTTGACGGGCTAGAGTCCGGGGAGCTGTTTTTT. It yields the protein CASSFDGLESGELFF.

The sample holds a few counts of this clonotype. This chain joins TRBV28 and TRBJ1-2, with 11 nucleotides matching TRBD1. Germline V gene lookup returns CDR1 MDHEN and CDR2 SYDVKM. J was trimmed by 5 bases and V by 2 bases; bases with no gene match: 7. CDR3 size: 16 residues. The CDR3 sequence is CASSLEDRGPGYGYTF. The CDR3 nucleotides read TGTGCCAGCAGTTTAGAGGACAGGGGGCCAGGGTATGGCTACACCTTC.

This clonotype was picked up a small number of times. J is TRBJ1-2 and V is TRBV7-2, with no clear D. This CDR3 comprises 13 residues. Germline-derived CDR1 and CDR2 are SGHTA and FQGNSA. V was trimmed by 5 bases and J by 3 bases, leaving 10 bases between them. The CDR3: CASSLPHDYGYTF. DNA of the CDR3: TGTGCCAGCAGCCTCCCCCACGACTATGGCTACACCTTC.

This clonotype was observed many times. The chain uses TRBV12-3 or TRBV12-4 and TRBJ1-4, with D hard to call. CDR3 length: 12 amino acids. The ends were cut back, 2 bases at V and 6 bases at J, with 4 bases in the middle. In DNA, the CDR3 is TGTGCCAGCAGTTTATCCCATGAAAAACTGTTTTTT. It specifies CASSLSHEKLFF.

This chain uses TRBV30 with TRBJ1-2; TRBD1 aligns across 9 bases. J gave up 7 bases and V 5 bases, and 17 bases lay outside the gene matches. Germline V gene lookup returns CDR1 GTSNPN and CDR2 SVGIG (reference sequence). CDR3 length equals 16 residues. The DNA of the CDR3 is TGTGCCTGGGCCCCAGGGACAGGGACAGTTTTCAGTGGCTACACCTTC. It is translated as CAWAPGTGTVFSGYTF.